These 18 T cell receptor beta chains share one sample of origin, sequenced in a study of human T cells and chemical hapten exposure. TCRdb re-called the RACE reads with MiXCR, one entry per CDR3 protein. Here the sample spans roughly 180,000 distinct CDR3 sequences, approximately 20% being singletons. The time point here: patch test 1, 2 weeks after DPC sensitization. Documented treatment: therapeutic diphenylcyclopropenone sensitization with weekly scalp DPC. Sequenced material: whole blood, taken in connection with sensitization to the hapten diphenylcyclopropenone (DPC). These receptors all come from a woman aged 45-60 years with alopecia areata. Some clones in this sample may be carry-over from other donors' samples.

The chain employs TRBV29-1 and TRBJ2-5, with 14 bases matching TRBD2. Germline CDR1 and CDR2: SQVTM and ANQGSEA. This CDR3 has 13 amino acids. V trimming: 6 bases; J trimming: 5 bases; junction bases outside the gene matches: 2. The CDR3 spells CSVGTSGSETQYF. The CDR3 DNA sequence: TGCAGCGTAGGGACTAGCGGGAGTGAGACCCAGTACTTC.

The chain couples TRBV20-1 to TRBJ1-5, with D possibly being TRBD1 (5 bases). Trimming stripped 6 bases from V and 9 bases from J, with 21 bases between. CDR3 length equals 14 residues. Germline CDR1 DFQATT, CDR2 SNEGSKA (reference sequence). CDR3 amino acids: CSAQNPYPGRPQHF. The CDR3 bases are TGCAGTGCCCAAAACCCTTATCCAGGGAGGCCCCAGCATTTT.

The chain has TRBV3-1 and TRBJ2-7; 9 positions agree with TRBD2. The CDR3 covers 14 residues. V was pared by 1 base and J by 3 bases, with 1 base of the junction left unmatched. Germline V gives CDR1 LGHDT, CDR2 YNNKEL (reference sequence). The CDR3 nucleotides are TGTGCCAGCAGCCAAGGACTAGCGGACTACGAGCAGTACTTC. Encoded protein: CASSQGLADYEQYF.

The CDR3 DNA sequence: TGTGCCAGCAGTGTCAGGACAGGACCCTCACCCCTCCACTTT. This codes for CASSVRTGPSPLHF. This sequence joins TRBV6-1 and TRBJ1-6; 7 bases are shared with TRBD1. Germline V gene lookup returns CDR1 MNHNS and CDR2 SASEGT. The V segment lost 4 bases and the J segment 10 bases; nucleotides outside the gene matches: 7. The CDR3 is made up of 14 amino acids.

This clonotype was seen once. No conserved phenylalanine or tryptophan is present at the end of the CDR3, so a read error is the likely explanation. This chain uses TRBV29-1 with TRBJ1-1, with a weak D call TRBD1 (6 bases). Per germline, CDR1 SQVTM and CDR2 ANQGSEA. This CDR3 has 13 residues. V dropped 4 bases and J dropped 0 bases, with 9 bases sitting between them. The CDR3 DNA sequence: TGCAGCGTTGGGGGGGGCATGAACACTGAAGCTTTCTCT. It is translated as CSVGGGMNTEAFS.

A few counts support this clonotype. The CDR3 loop reads CASSSGPLWPQHF. As DNA, the CDR3 is TGTGCCAGCAGCTCCGGGCCCCTATGGCCCCAGCATTTT. This chain links TRBV7-2 with TRBJ1-5; no reliable D call. Trimming stripped 4 bases from V and 9 bases from J, with 13 bases between. The germline V gene encodes CDR1 SGHTA and CDR2 FQGNSA. The CDR3 is 13 amino acids.

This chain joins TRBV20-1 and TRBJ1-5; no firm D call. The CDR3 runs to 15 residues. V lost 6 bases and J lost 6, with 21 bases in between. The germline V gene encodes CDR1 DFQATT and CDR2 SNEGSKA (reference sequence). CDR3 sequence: CSALIPTLEGQPQHF. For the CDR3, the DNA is TGCAGTGCCTTAATCCCGACGTTGGAGGGTCAGCCCCAGCATTTT.

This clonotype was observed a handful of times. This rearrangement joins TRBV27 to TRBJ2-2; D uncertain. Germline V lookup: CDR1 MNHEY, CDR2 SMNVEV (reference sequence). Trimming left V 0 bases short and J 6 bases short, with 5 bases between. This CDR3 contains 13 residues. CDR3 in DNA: TGTGCCAGCAGTTTATCCCGCCCCGGGGAGCTGTTTTTT. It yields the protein CASSLSRPGELFF.

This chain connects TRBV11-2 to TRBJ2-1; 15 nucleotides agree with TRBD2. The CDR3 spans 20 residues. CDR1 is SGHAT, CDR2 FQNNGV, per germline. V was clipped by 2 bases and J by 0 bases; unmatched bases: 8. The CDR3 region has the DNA TGTGCCAGCAGCTTACTCGGGACTAGCGGGAGGAAAAGCTCCTACAATGAGCAGTTCTTC. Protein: CASSLLGTSGRKSSYNEQFF.

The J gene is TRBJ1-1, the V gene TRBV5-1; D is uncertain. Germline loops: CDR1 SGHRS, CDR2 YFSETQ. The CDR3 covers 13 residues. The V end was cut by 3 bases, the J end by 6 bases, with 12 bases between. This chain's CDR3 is CASSSRESSEAFF. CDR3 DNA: TGCGCCAGCAGCTCCCGGGAGAGTTCTGAAGCTTTCTTT. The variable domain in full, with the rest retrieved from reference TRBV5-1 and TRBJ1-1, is KAGVTQTPRYLIKTRGQQVTLSCSPISGHRSVSWYQQTPGQGLQFLFEYFSETQRNKGNFPGRFSGRQFSNSRSEMNVSTLELGDSALYLCASSSRESSEAFFGQGTRLTVV.

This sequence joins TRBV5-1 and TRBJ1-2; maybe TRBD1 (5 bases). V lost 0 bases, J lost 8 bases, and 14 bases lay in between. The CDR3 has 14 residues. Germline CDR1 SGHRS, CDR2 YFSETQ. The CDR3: CASSLGRTSGGYTF. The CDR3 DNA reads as TGCGCCAGCAGCTTGGGGCGGACAAGCGGAGGCTACACCTTC.

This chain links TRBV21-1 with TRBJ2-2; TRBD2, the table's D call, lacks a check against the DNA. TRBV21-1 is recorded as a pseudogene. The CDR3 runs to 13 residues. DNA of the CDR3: TGTGCCAGCAGCAAGTGGAGGGCCGGGGAGCTGTTTTTT. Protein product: CASSKWRAGELFF.

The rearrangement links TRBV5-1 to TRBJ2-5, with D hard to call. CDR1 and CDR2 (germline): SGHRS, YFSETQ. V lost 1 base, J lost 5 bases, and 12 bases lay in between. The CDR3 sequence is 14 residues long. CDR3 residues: CASSLSLSQETQYF. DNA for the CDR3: TGCGCCAGCAGCTTGTCTCTTTCCCAGGAGACCCAGTACTTC.

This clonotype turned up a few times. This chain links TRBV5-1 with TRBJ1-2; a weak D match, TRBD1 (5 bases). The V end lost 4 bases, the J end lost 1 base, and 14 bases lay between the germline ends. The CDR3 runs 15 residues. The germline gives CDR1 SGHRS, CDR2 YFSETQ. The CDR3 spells CASSPTYGGNYGYTF. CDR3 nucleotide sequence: TGCGCCAGCAGCCCAACCTACGGGGGTAACTATGGCTACACCTTC.

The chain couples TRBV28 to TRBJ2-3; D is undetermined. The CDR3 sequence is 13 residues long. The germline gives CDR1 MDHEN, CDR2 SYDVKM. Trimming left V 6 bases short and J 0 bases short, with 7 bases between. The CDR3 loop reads CASRPPSTDTQYF. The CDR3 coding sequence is TGTGCCAGCAGACCCCCAAGCACAGATACGCAGTATTTT.

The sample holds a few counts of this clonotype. The CDR3 nucleotides are TGTGCCAGCAGTGATGCGGGAACTCTCAATGAGCAGTTCTTC. Translated, it gives CASSDAGTLNEQFF. The rearrangement links TRBV2 to TRBJ2-1; D is perhaps TRBD2 (6 bases). V was cut by 3 bases and J by 6 bases, with 12 bases left in between. Germline V gene data show CDR1 as SNHLY and CDR2 as FYNNEI. The CDR3 spans 14 residues.

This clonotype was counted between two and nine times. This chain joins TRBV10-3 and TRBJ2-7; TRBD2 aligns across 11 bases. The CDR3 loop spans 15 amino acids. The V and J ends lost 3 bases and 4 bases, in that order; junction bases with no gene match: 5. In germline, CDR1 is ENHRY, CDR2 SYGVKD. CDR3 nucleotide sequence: TGTGCCATCAGTGAACCGACTAGCGGGATATACGAGCAGTACTTC. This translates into CAISEPTSGIYEQYF.

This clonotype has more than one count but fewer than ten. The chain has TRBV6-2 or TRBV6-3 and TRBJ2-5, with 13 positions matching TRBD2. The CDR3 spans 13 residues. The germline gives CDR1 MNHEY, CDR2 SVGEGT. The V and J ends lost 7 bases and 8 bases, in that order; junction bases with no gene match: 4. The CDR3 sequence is CASMWTSGSTQYF. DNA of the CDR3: TGTGCCAGCATGTGGACTAGCGGGAGTACCCAGTACTTC.